This entry lists 30 T cell receptor beta chains sequenced from one sample in a study of blood T cell repertoires in COVID-19. Sequencing used immunoSEQ multiplex PCR; TCRdb keeps in-frame clones, though not all of them. This table has about 55,000 clones, roughly four fifths appearing once. The sequencing input was peripheral blood. All receptors come from a woman aged 55-70 years with acute or convalescent COVID-19.

This clone was recorded once. The chain links TRBV11-2 to TRBJ1-1; no clear D. Germline assignment: CDR1 SGHAT and CDR2 FQNNGV. The CDR3 has 14 amino acids. V lost 5 bases and J lost 1, with 11 bases in between. The CDR3 is CASSPSPQNTEAFF. The CDR3 DNA reads as TGTGCCAGCAGCCCCTCCCCACAGAACACTGAAGCTTTCTTT.

Here the CDR3 reads CASSPNGGRQNQPQHF. CDR3 coding DNA: TGTGCCAGCTCACCAAATGGTGGCAGGCAAAATCAGCCCCAGCATTTT. The chain is built from TRBV18 and TRBJ1-5; D ambiguous. The V gene's germline CDR1 is KGHSH and CDR2 LQKENI. The CDR3 runs to 16 residues. With 2 bases removed from V and 4 bases from J, the gap between germline ends came to 15 bases.

The V gene is TRBV7-3, the J gene TRBJ2-2; possible D gene TRBD2, 6 bases. CDR3 length: 15 residues. Trimming stripped 6 bases from V and 0 bases from J, with 11 bases between. Per the germline V gene, CDR1 is SGHTA and CDR2 is FQGTGA. This chain's CDR3 is CASSRGTANTGELFF. The CDR3 bases are TGTGCCAGCAGTCGAGGGACTGCGAACACCGGGGAGCTGTTTTTT.

The chain employs TRBV9 and TRBJ1-5; 11 positions match TRBD1. CDR3 length: 15 amino acids. The germline CDR1 and CDR2 sequences are SGDLS and YYNGEE. J lost 7 bases, V lost 3 bases, and 6 bases had no gene match. CDR3 amino acids: CASSAGQGARQPQHF. Written as DNA, the CDR3 is TGTGCCAGCAGCGCAGGACAGGGGGCGCGGCAGCCCCAGCATTTT.

This rearrangement joins TRBV28 to TRBJ1-6; possibly TRBD1 for D (6 bases). Germline V gene lookup returns CDR1 MDHEN and CDR2 SYDVKM. Deletions cut 5 bases from V and 3 bases from J, with 14 bases between. CDR3 size: 16 residues. The CDR3 sequence: CASSLNTGIYNSPLHF. CDR3 coding DNA: TGTGCCAGCAGTCTAAACACAGGGATCTATAATTCACCCCTCCACTTT.

V and J are TRBV28 and TRBJ1-2; 8 bases are a match to TRBD1. Per germline, CDR1 MDHEN and CDR2 SYDVKM. Trimming removed 5 bases from V and 8 bases from J; junction bases left unmatched: 13. This CDR3 region has 15 residues. CDR3 in DNA: TGTGCCAGCAGTCGGACTCAGGGGGCCCCCCCAGGCTACACCTTC. This encodes CASSRTQGAPPGYTF.

Only a few counts were recorded for this clone. This chain connects TRBV7-9 to TRBJ2-2; 8 nucleotides match TRBD1. This CDR3 has 17 residues. Germline CDR1 SEHNR, CDR2 FQNEAQ (reference sequence). Trimming took 5 bases from V and 4 from J; bases not matched to a gene: 12. The CDR3 coding sequence is TGTGCCAGCAGCAAGCCCCCCGGGACAGGAATCACCGGGGAGCTGTTTTTT. This translates into CASSKPPGTGITGELFF.

The sample holds a few counts of this clone. The chain has TRBV10-3 and TRBJ2-7, with 10 bases that match TRBD1. V dropped 3 bases and J dropped 1; count of bases not matched to a gene: 3. Germline V gene lookup returns CDR1 ENHRY and CDR2 SYGVKD. The CDR3 runs 15 residues. Here the CDR3 DNA reads TGTGCCATCAGTGATCCGGGACAGGGGTCCTACGAGCAGTACTTC. Its translation is CAISDPGQGSYEQYF.

The V gene is TRBV19, the J gene TRBJ1-6; 9 nucleotides line up with TRBD1. Unmatched junction bases numbered 10, after V lost 10 bases and J lost 9 bases. The CDR3 extends over 14 amino acids. CDR1 and CDR2 from the germline V gene are LNHDA and SQIVND (reference sequence). CDR3 sequence: CATGRQGGSSPLHF. Here the CDR3 DNA reads TGTGCCACCGGGCGACAGGGGGGAAGTTCACCCCTCCACTTT.

CDR3 sequence (DNA): TGTGCCAGCAGACCGGACAGCCTTCAGCCCCAGCATTTT. Translated, it gives CASRPDSLQPQHF. V is TRBV6-5 and J is TRBJ1-5; weak D call: TRBD1 (6 bases). The germline V gene encodes CDR1 MNHEY and CDR2 SVGAGI. The ends were cut back, 6 bases at V and 6 bases at J, with 12 bases in the middle. CDR3 length: 13 residues.

The gene calls are TRBV7-9 and TRBJ2-7, with D maybe TRBD1 (5 bases). In germline, CDR1 is SEHNR, CDR2 FQNEAQ (reference sequence). CDR3 length: 13 amino acids. The V gene lost 3 bases and the J gene lost 2 bases, with 8 bases spanning the gap. The DNA for the CDR3 is TGTGCCAGCAGCTTGACAGTTACCTACGAGCAGTACTTC. Amino acids: CASSLTVTYEQYF.

The CDR3 DNA is TGCGCCAGCAGTGATGTGACAGGGGGCCGAGGCTATGGCTACACCTTC. The encoded protein is CASSDVTGGRGYGYTF. The genes are TRBV10-2 and TRBJ1-2; TRBD1 aligns across 10 bases. This CDR3 comprises 16 residues. Germline CDR1 is WSHSY and CDR2 is SAAADI. The ends lost 3 bases at V and 4 bases at J; junction bases unmatched: 8.

This chain links TRBV7-6 with TRBJ2-1, with TRBD1 matching over 10 bases. The CDR3 is 16 amino acids. Germline CDR1 SGHVS, CDR2 FNYEAQ. V shed 5 bases and J 10 bases; nucleotides not matched to a gene: 14. CDR3: CASSPKAGQGFGEQFF. DNA of the CDR3: TGTGCCAGCAGCCCTAAGGCGGGACAGGGGTTCGGGGAGCAGTTCTTC.

This clone was counted a single time. V usage is TRBV15 and J usage is TRBJ2-1; no firm D call. There are 13 residues in the CDR3. Per germline, CDR1 LNHNV and CDR2 YYDKDF (reference sequence). Trimming removed 0 bases at V and 12 bases at J, with 12 bases between. CDR3 sequence (DNA): TGTGCCACCAGCAGAGATTTAGGTGGGCGGCAGTTCTTC. This translates into CATSRDLGGRQFF.

V and J are TRBV19 and TRBJ2-1; the match to TRBD2 covers 13 bases. The ends lost 6 bases at V and 8 bases at J; junction bases unmatched: 7. The CDR3 consists of 15 residues. Germline CDR1 is LNHDA and CDR2 is SQIVND (reference sequence). The CDR3 sequence: CASRAGTSGVDEQFF. The DNA for the CDR3 is TGTGCCAGTAGGGCCGGGACTAGCGGGGTAGATGAGCAGTTCTTC.

V gene TRBV19 combines with J gene TRBJ2-3; maybe TRBD1 (6 bases). Germline-derived CDR1 and CDR2 are LNHDA and SQIVND (reference sequence). The CDR3 extends over 15 amino acids. Trimming left V 2 bases short and J 1 base short, with 10 bases between. The CDR3 loop is CASSITGYGTDTQYF. The CDR3 DNA reads as TGTGCCAGTAGTATAACAGGGTACGGCACAGATACGCAGTATTTT.

CDR3 sequence (DNA): TGTGCCAGTAGTTTGGGACTAGCGGGGACCCACGGTGAGCAGTTCTTC. Amino acid sequence: CASSLGLAGTHGEQFF. This chain connects TRBV19 to TRBJ2-1, with 13 bases matching TRBD2. J was trimmed by 9 bases and V by 5 bases; bases with no gene match: 10. The CDR3 sequence is 16 residues long. Germline V CDR1 and CDR2: LNHDA, SQIVND (reference sequence).

The rearrangement uses TRBV5-1 and TRBJ1-2; TRBD1 aligns across 8 bases. Germline V gene data show CDR1 as SGHRS and CDR2 as YFSETQ. The CDR3 is made up of 15 amino acids. V was clipped by 4 bases and J by 4 bases; unmatched bases: 9. The CDR3 DNA follows: TGCGCCAGCAGCCTCGGACAGGGCTCCGGCTATGGCTACACCTTC. Protein product: CASSLGQGSGYGYTF.

The chain employs TRBV6-5 and TRBJ2-1; 7 bases fit TRBD2. CDR1 and CDR2 (germline): MNHEY, SVGAGI. Trimming removed 2 bases from V and 5 bases from J; junction bases left unmatched: 6. CDR3 length: 15 residues. CDR3 loop: CASSYGAGANNEQFF. The CDR3, as DNA: TGTGCCAGCAGTTACGGGGCGGGAGCCAACAATGAGCAGTTCTTC.

The rearrangement joins TRBV28 to TRBJ1-2, with D tentatively TRBD1 (5 bases). V was shortened by 1 base and J by 8 bases, with 14 bases between the two germline ends. Germline loops: CDR1 MDHEN, CDR2 SYDVKM. CDR3 length: 14 amino acids. The CDR3, as DNA: TGTGCCAGCAGTTTATTTACGGGGACTCTGGGCTACACCTTC. Its translation is CASSLFTGTLGYTF.

The chain uses TRBV28 and TRBJ1-4; D is undetermined. The length of the CDR3 is 12 residues. The ends were cut back, 2 bases at V and 8 bases at J, with 6 bases in the middle. Germline CDR1 and CDR2: MDHEN and SYDVKM. The CDR3 DNA sequence: TGTGCCAGCAGTTTACTTCCGGAAAAACTGTTTTTT. It is translated as CASSLLPEKLFF.

V gene TRBV5-6 combines with J gene TRBJ2-5; 7 nucleotides match TRBD2. The germline CDR1 and CDR2 sequences are SGHDT and YYEEEE. With V trimmed by 3 bases and J by 4 bases, 9 bases remained unmatched. The CDR3 spans 15 residues. CDR3 DNA: TGTGCCAGCAGCTCCCCCGCGAGGGAGGGAGAGACCCAGTACTTC. Amino acids: CASSSPAREGETQYF.

The rearrangement joins TRBV4-1 to TRBJ1-6; weak D call: TRBD1 (6 bases). Trimming left V 0 bases short and J 7 bases short, with 13 bases between. The V gene's germline CDR1 is MGHRA and CDR2 YSYEKL. The CDR3 loop spans 16 amino acids. CDR3 bases: TGCGCCAGCAGCCAAGACCGGGGCAGGGGCAATTCACCCCTCCACTTT. Amino acids: CASSQDRGRGNSPLHF.

The chain links TRBV28 to TRBJ1-1; D not certain. Between the trimmed V and J ends, which lost 5 bases and 5 bases, there was a span of 15 bases. The germline CDR1 and CDR2 sequences are MDHEN and SYDVKM. CDR3 size: 14 residues. The CDR3 coding sequence is TGTGCCAGCAGTCCCCGTGGTGGGAGGACTGAAGCTTTCTTT. As protein: CASSPRGGRTEAFF.

J is TRBJ2-7 and V is TRBV11-3; TRBD1 matches at 10 bases. Germline loops: CDR1 SGHNT, CDR2 YENEEA. Trimming removed 5 bases from V and 3 bases from J; junction bases left unmatched: 7. The CDR3 runs to 15 residues. Here the CDR3 reads CASSPPGQGHYEQYF. CDR3 DNA: TGTGCCAGCAGCCCCCCGGGACAGGGGCACTACGAGCAGTACTTC.

Concerning this clone itself: One end of the junction does not line up with germline, which may come from a read error. The chain joins TRBV7-7 to TRBJ2-2, with a weak D call TRBD1 (6 bases). The CDR3 spans 15 residues. CDR1 SSHAT and CDR2 FNYEAQ come from the germline V gene (reference sequence). CDR3 sequence reads: CASSLGRTDTGELFF. The CDR3 DNA is TGTGCTAGCAGCTTGGGCCGGACAGATACCGGGGAGCTGTTTTTT.

The J gene is TRBJ2-5, the V gene TRBV25-1; 8 bases fit TRBD1. Germline CDR1 reads MGHDK; CDR2 reads SYGVNS. The ends lost 3 bases at V and 4 bases at J; junction bases unmatched: 7. The length of the CDR3 is 15 residues. The CDR3 DNA follows: TGTGCCAGCAGTGAGGTCAGGGGGCGCGCAGAGACCCAGTACTTC. It encodes CASSEVRGRAETQYF.

The V call is TRBV12-3 or TRBV12-4, the J call TRBJ1-3, with unresolved D. The V end lost 8 bases, the J end lost 0 bases, and 5 bases lay between the germline ends. The CDR3 has 12 residues. The CDR3 bases are TGTGCCAGCGACATCTCTGGAAACACCATATATTTT. Translation: CASDISGNTIYF.

This chain uses TRBV18 with TRBJ2-7; D remains unclear. CDR1 and CDR2 (germline): KGHSH, LQKENI. The CDR3 runs 14 residues. Trimming cost V 0 bases and J 4 bases, with 10 bases left between them. The DNA for the CDR3 is TGTGCCAGCTCACCACCGACCCAGAGGTACGAGCAGTACTTC. This codes for CASSPPTQRYEQYF.

CDR3 sequence (DNA): TGTGCCAGCTCACCACGCCGGACTAGCGGGGGGACCCAGTACTTC. It codes for CASSPRRTSGGTQYF. The chain uses TRBV18 and TRBJ2-5, with 13 bases aligning to TRBD2. V was pared by 1 base and J by 7 bases, with 3 bases of the junction left unmatched. CDR1 KGHSH and CDR2 LQKENI come from the germline V gene. This CDR3 has 15 amino acids.